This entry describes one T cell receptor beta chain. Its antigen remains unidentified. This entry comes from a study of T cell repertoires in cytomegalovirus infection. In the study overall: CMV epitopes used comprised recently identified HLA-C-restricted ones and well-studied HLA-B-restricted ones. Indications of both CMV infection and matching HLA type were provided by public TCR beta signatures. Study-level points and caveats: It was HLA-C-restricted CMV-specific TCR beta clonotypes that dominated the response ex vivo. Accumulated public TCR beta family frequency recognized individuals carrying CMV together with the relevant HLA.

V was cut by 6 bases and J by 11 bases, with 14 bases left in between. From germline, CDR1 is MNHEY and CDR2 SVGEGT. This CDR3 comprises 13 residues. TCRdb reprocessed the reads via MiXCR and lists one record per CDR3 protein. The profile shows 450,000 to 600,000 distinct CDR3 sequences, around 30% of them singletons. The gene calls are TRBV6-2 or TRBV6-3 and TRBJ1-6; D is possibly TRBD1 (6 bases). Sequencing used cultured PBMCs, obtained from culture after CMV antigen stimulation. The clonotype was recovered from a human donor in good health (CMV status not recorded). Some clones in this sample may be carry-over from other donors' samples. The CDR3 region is CASRDSGDPPLHF. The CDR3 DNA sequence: TGTGCCAGCAGGGACAGCGGTGATCCACCCCTCCACTTT.